These 6 T cell receptor beta chains were sequenced from one sample in a study of blood T cell repertoires in COVID-19. Repertoires were generated with immunoSEQ multiplex PCR, while TCRdb's copy carries only in-frame clones and drops some. Here the sample spans roughly 110,000 clones, 70% to 90% being singletons. The sequencing input was peripheral blood. These receptors originate from a woman between 65 and 79 years old who had recovered from COVID-19.

This clone was seen a handful of times. The chain couples TRBV28 to TRBJ2-2, with 7 positions matching TRBD2. V shed 2 bases and J 5 bases; nucleotides not matched to a gene: 2. CDR1 and CDR2 (germline): MDHEN, SYDVKM. The CDR3 is 14 residues long. Here the CDR3 DNA reads TGTGCCAGCAGTTTACAGGGAGGGACCGGGGAGCTGTTTTTT. It specifies CASSLQGGTGELFF. Full variable domain (rest looked up from reference TRBV28 and TRBJ2-2): DVKVTQSSRYLVKRTGEKVFLECVQDMDHENMFWYRQDPGLGLRLIYFSYDVKMKEKGDIPEGYSVSREKKERFSLILESASTNQTSMYLCASSLQGGTGELFFGEGSRLTVL.

The J gene is TRBJ2-3, the V gene TRBV7-2; D gene unclear. There are 15 residues in the CDR3. V was cut by 3 bases and J by 6 bases, with 16 bases left in between. Germline V gene lookup returns CDR1 SGHTA and CDR2 FQGNSA. The CDR3 DNA sequence: TGTGCCAGCAGCTTTTTAGCCTCCCTAGGTGATACGCAGTATTTT. This gives the protein CASSFLASLGDTQYF. Full variable domain (outside the CDR3, taken from reference TRBV7-2 and TRBJ2-3): GAGVSQSPSNKVTEKGKDVELRCDPISGHTALYWYRQSLGQGLEFLIYFQGNSAPDKSGLPSDRFSAERTGGSVSTLTIQRTQQEDSAVYLCASSFLASLGDTQYFGPGTRLTVL.

This sequence joins TRBV11-3 and TRBJ2-3; 9 bases are a match to TRBD2. Germline V gene sequence: CDR1 SGHNT, CDR2 YENEEA. CDR3 length: 19 amino acids. V lost 1 base to trimming and J lost 2 bases; unmatched junction nucleotides: 13. The CDR3 sequence: CASSLAGRLAGSFTDTQYF. In DNA, the CDR3 is TGTGCCAGCAGCTTAGCGGGTCGCCTAGCGGGAAGCTTCACAGATACGCAGTATTTT.

The table lists this clone with a few counts. The chain has TRBV7-9 and TRBJ1-1; 11 bases agree with TRBD1. Looked up from germline, CDR1 is SEHNR and CDR2 is FQNEAQ (reference sequence). The CDR3 covers 18 residues. With 8 bases clipped from V and 1 base from J, the junction kept 15 bases outside the gene matches. CDR3 residues: CASGKRTGQGDGNTEAFF. The CDR3 DNA sequence: TGTGCCAGCGGTAAAAGAACGGGACAGGGGGACGGGAACACTGAAGCTTTCTTT.

The V and J genes are TRBV28 and TRBJ2-7; unclear D gene. Germline CDR1 MDHEN, CDR2 SYDVKM. Trimming pared 4 bases from V and 3 bases from J, leaving 16 bases between. The CDR3 is made up of 15 amino acids. CDR3 nucleotide sequence: TGTGCCAGCAGTTCCCCTCGGGTTTCCGTCTACGAGCAGTACTTC. It yields the protein CASSSPRVSVYEQYF.

The rearrangement uses TRBV12-5 and TRBJ1-6; a weak D match, TRBD1 (5 bases). Germline values: CDR1 LGHNT, CDR2 FRNRAP. V lost 6 bases and J lost 10, with 19 bases in between. This CDR3 region has 15 residues. CDR3 in DNA: TGTGCTAGTGGCCCTTCGGGCGGGGACGGATCACCCCTCCACTTT. Protein: CASGPSGGDGSPLHF.